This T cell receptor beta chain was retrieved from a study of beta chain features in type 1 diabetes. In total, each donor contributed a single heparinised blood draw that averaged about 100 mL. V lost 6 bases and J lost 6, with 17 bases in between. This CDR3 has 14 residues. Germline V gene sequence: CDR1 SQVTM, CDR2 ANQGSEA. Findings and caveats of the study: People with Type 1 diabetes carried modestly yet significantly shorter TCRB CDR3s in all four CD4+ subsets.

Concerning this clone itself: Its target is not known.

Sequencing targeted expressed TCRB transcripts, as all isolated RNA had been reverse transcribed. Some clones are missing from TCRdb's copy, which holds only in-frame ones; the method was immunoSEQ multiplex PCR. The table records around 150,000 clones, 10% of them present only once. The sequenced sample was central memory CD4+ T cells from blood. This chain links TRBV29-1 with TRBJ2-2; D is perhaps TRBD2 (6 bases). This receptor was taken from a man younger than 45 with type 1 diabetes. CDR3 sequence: CSVNPGVVAGELFF. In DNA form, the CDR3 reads TGCAGCGTCAACCCGGGAGTTGTCGCCGGGGAGCTGTTTTTT.